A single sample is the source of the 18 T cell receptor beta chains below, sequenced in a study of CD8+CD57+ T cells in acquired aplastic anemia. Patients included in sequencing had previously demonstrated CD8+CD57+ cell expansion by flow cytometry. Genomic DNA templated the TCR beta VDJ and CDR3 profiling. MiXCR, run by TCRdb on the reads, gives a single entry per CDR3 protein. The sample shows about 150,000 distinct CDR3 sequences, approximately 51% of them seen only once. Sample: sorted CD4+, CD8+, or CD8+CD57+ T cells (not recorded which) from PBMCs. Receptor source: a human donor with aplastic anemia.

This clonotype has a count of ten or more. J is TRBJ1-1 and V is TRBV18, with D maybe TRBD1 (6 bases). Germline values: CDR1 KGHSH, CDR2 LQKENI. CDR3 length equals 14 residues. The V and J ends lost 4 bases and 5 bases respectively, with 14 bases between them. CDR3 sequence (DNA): TGTGCCAGCTCACGGGGGCGGGGGATTACTGAAGCTTTCTTT. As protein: CASSRGRGITEAFF.

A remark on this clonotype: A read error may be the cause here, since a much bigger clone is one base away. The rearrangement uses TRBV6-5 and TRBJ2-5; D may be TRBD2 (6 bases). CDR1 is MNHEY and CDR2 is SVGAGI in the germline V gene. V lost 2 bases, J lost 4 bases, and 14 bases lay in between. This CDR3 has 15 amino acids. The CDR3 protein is CASSYPGGLGETQYF. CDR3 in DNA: TGTGCCAGCAGTTACCCCGGGGGTTTAGGAGAGACCCAGTACTTC.

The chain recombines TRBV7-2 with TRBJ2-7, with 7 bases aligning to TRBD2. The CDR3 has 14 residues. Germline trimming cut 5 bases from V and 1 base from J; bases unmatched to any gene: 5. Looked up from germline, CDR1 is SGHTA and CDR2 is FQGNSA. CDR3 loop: CASSRSGGSYEQYF. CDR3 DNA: TGTGCCAGCAGCCGCTCGGGGGGATCCTACGAGCAGTACTTC.

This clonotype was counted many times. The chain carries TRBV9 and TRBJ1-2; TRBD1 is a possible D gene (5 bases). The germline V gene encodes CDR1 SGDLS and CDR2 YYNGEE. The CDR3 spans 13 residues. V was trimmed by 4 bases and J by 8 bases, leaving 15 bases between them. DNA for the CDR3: TGTGCCAGCAGCCCAGGAGGGGTAGGCGGCTACACCTTC. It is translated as CASSPGGVGGYTF.

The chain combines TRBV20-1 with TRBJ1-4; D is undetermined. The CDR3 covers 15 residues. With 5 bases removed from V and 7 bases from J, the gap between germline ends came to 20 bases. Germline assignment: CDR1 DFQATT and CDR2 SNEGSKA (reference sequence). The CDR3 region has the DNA TGCAGTGCTCCAATCTCAAGCGGGGTCGGTGAAAAACTGTTTTTT. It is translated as CSAPISSGVGEKLFF.

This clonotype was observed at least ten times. The CDR3 sequence is CASSYVGGTEAFF. CDR3 nucleotides: TGTGCCAGCAGTTACGTCGGGGGCACTGAAGCTTTCTTT. The V call is TRBV6-6, the J call TRBJ1-1, with D possibly being TRBD1 (5 bases). The CDR3 loop spans 13 amino acids. The V and J ends lost 2 bases and 4 bases respectively, with 8 bases between them. Germline V gene lookup returns CDR1 MNHNY and CDR2 SVGAGI (reference sequence).

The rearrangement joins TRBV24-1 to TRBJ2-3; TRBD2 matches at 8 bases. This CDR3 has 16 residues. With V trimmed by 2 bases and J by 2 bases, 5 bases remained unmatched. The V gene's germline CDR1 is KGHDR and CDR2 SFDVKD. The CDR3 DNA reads TGTGCCACCAGTGATTCCTCTAGCGGGTACACAGATACGCAGTATTTT. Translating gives CATSDSSSGYTDTQYF.

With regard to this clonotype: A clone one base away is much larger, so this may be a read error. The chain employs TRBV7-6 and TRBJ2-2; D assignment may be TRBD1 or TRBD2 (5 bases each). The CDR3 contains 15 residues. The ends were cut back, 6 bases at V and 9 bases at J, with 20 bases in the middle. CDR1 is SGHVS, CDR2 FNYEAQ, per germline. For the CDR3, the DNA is TGTGCCAGCAGTGCCGGGACCCTCGGAGCCAGGGAGCTGTTTTTT. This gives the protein CASSAGTLGARELFF.

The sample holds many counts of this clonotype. The CDR3 spells CASSIVSGGVTEAFF. The DNA of the CDR3 is TGTGCCAGTAGTATAGTATCAGGGGGGGTCACTGAAGCTTTCTTT. The rearrangement uses TRBV19 and TRBJ1-1; the match to TRBD1 covers 7 bases. Germline V CDR1 and CDR2: LNHDA, SQIVND (reference sequence). This CDR3 region has 15 residues. With 1 base clipped from V and 4 bases from J, the junction kept 6 bases outside the gene matches.

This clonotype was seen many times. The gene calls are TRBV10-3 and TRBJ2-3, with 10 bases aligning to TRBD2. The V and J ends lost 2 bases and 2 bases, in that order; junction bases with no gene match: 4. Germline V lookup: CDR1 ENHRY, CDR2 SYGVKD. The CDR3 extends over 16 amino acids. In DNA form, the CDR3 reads TGTGCCATCAGTGAGGGGAGCGGGAGGGCCACAGATACGCAGTATTTT. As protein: CAISEGSGRATDTQYF.

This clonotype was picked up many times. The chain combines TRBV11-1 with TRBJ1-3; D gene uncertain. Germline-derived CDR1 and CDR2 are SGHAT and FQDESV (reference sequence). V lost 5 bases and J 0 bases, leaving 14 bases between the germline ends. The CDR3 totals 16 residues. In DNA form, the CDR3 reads TGTGCCAGCAGCCCGACAACTGCAGGCTCTGGAAACACCATATATTTT. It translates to CASSPTTAGSGNTIYF.

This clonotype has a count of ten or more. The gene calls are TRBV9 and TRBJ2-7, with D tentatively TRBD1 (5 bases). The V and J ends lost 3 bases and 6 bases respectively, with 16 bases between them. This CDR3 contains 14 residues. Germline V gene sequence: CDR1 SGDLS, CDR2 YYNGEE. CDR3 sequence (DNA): TGTGCCAGCAGCGGGCCCCTAGACAGCAGCGAGCAGTACTTC. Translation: CASSGPLDSSEQYF.

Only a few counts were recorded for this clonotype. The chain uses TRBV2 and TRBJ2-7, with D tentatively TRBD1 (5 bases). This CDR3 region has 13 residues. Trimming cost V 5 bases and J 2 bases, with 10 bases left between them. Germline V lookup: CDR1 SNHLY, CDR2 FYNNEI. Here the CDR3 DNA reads TGTGCCAGCAGTTTAAGGGGCGCCTACGAGCAGTACTTC. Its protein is CASSLRGAYEQYF.

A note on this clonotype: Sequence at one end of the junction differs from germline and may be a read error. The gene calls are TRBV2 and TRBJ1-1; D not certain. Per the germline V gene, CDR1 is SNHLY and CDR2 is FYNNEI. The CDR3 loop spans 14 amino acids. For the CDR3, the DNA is TGTGCCAGCGGTGAACGTCGAGTCAGCGCTGAAGCTTTCTTT. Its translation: CASGERRVSAEAFF.

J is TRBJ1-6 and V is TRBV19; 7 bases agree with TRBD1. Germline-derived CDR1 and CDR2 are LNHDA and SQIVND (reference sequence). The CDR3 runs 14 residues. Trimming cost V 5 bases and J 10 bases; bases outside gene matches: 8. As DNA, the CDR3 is TGTGCCAGTAGTCCGCGGGACAGTCGCTCACCCCTCCACTTT. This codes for CASSPRDSRSPLHF.

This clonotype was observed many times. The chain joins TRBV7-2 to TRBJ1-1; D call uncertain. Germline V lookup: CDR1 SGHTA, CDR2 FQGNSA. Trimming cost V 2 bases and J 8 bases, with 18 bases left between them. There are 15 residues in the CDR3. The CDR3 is CASSLSGLRVKEAFF. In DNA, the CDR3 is TGTGCCAGCAGCTTAAGTGGGTTAAGGGTTAAGGAAGCTTTCTTT.

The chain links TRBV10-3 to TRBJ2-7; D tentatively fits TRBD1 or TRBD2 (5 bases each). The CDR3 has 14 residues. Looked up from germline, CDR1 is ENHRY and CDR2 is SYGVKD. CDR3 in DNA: TGTGCCAGCAGCCAATGGGACGGCTCCTGCGAGCAGTACGTC. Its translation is CASSQWDGSCEQYV.

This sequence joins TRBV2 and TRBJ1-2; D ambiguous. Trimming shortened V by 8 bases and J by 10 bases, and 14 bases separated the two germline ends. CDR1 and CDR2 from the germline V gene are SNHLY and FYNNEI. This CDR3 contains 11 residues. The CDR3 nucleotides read TGTGCCAGCGAAGGGCGTTCCTTCTACACCTTC. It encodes CASEGRSFYTF.